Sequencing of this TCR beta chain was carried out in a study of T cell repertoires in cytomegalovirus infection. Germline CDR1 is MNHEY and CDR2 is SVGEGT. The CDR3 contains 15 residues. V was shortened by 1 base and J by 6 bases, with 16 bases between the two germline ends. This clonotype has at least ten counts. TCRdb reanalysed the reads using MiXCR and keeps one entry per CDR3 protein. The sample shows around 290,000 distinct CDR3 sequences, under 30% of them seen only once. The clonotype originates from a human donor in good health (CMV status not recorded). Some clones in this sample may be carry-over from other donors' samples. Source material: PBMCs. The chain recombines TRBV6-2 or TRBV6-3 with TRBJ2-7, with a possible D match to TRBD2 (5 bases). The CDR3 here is CASSYWDFGMGEQYF. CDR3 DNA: TGTGCCAGCAGTTACTGGGATTTCGGGATGGGCGAGCAGTACTTC.